The present TCR beta chain was sequenced within a study of cytomegalovirus exposure and HLA in healthy donors. The germline V gene encodes CDR1 MNHEY and CDR2 SMNVEV (reference sequence). This CDR3 region has 17 residues. V trimming: 6 bases; J trimming: 3 bases; junction bases outside the gene matches: 9. This table comes from immunoSEQ multiplex PCR, and its TCRdb copy is limited to in-frame clones, with some not included. The data hold approximately 230,000 clones, with roughly 87% observed a single time. Source material: PBMCs. This receptor was taken from a man aged 18 to 29 in good health and CMV-seropositive. V is TRBV27 and J is TRBJ2-1; 12 bases fit TRBD2. The CDR3 nucleotides read TGTGCCAGCAGCCGACCGACTAGCGGGAGATACTACAATGAGCAGTTCTTC. It specifies CASSRPTSGRYYNEQFF.